These 11 T cell receptor beta chains share one sample of origin, sequenced in a study of blood T cell repertoires in COVID-19. Data came from immunoSEQ multiplex PCR; TCRdb stores just in-frame clones and leaves some out. The repertoire holds more than 80,000 clones, with around nine tenths as singletons. Sequenced material: peripheral blood. These receptors all stem from an older man with acute or convalescent COVID-19.

This chain joins TRBV28 and TRBJ1-4; D gene uncertain. This CDR3 has 13 amino acids. Trimming removed 11 bases at V and 3 bases at J, with 13 bases between. Germline CDR1 MDHEN, CDR2 SYDVKM. CDR3 loop: CAGQRSANEKLFF. CDR3 DNA sequence: TGTGCCGGTCAGAGGTCAGCTAATGAAAAACTGTTTTTT. The full variable domain, rest sourced from reference TRBV28 and TRBJ1-4, is DVKVTQSSRYLVKRTGEKVFLECVQDMDHENMFWYRQDPGLGLRLIYFSYDVKMKEKGDIPEGYSVSREKKERFSLILESASTNQTSMYLCAGQRSANEKLFFGSGTQLSVL.

This clone appeared once. The genes are TRBV28 and TRBJ1-3; D might be TRBD1 (6 bases). Trimming took off 6 bases at V and 0 bases at J, with 15 bases between the two ends. Germline V gene data show CDR1 as MDHEN and CDR2 as SYDVKM. This CDR3 is 16 amino acids long. The chain's CDR3 is CASSSTGQVSGNTIYF. CDR3 nucleotide sequence: TGTGCCAGCAGCTCTACGGGACAAGTCTCTGGAAACACCATATATTTT.

V gene TRBV5-1 combines with J gene TRBJ2-7, with a possible D match to TRBD1 (5 bases). The CDR3 runs 16 residues. Trimming stripped 4 bases from V and 2 bases from J, with 19 bases between. Germline assignment: CDR1 SGHRS and CDR2 YFSETQ. CDR3 sequence reads: CASSLAPGQGTYEQYF. DNA of the CDR3: TGCGCCAGCAGCCTGGCCCCGGGCCAGGGCACCTACGAGCAGTACTTC.

The rearrangement joins TRBV19 to TRBJ1-2, with a possible D match to TRBD1 (5 bases). There are 14 residues in the CDR3. CDR1 is LNHDA, CDR2 SQIVND, per germline (reference sequence). Between the trimmed V and J ends, which lost 5 bases and 2 bases, there was a span of 12 bases. Here the CDR3 reads CASSSQDTNYGYTF. CDR3 DNA sequence: TGTGCCAGTAGTTCCCAGGACACCAACTATGGCTACACCTTC.

V gene TRBV2 combines with J gene TRBJ1-5; D is unresolved. Germline CDR1 SNHLY, CDR2 FYNNEI. Trimming removed 1 base at V and 2 bases at J, with 9 bases between. The CDR3 loop spans 15 amino acids. CDR3 sequence: CASSEDYGGNQPQHF. The DNA for the CDR3 is TGTGCCAGCAGTGAAGACTACGGGGGCAATCAGCCCCAGCATTTT. Variable domain in full (rest from reference TRBV2 and TRBJ1-5): EPEVTQTPSHQVTQMGQEVILRCVPISNHLYFYWYRQILGQKVEFLVSFYNNEISEKSEIFDDQFSVERPDGSNFTLKIRSTKLEDSAMYFCASSEDYGGNQPQHFGDGTRLSIL.

V gene TRBV19 combines with J gene TRBJ1-2, with 8 nucleotides matching TRBD1. CDR1 is LNHDA, CDR2 SQIVND, per germline (reference sequence). CDR3 length: 13 amino acids. V shed 3 bases, J shed 7 bases, and the junction held 4 bases outside the gene matches. The DNA of the CDR3 is TGTGCCAGTAGTATCCAGGACAGGGCTGGCTACACCTTC. It is translated as CASSIQDRAGYTF. The full variable domain, its missing parts supplied by reference TRBV19 and TRBJ1-2, is DGGITQSPKYLFRKEGQNVTLSCEQNLNHDAMYWYRQDPGQGLRLIYYSQIVNDFQKGDIAEGYSVSREKKESFPLTVTSAQKNPTAFYLCASSIQDRAGYTFGSGTRLTVV.

V usage is TRBV19 and J usage is TRBJ2-1; 9 bases agree with TRBD1. CDR3 size: 15 residues. Germline V gives CDR1 LNHDA, CDR2 SQIVND (reference sequence). Trimming at V came to 4 bases and at J to 9 bases, leaving 10 bases not matched to a gene. The CDR3 DNA reads TGTGCCAGTAGTAGGAGGGGGACAGGGAACGGTGAGCAGTTCTTC. It is translated as CASSRRGTGNGEQFF.

This sequence joins TRBV5-6 and TRBJ1-5; D not certain. CDR3 size: 14 residues. The V gene lost 0 bases and the J gene lost 7 bases, with 11 bases spanning the gap. CDR1 and CDR2 from the germline V gene are SGHDT and YYEEEE. DNA for the CDR3: TGTGCCAGCAGCTTGGGAGGGTATAAACAGCCCCAGCATTTT. Its protein is CASSLGGYKQPQHF.

The chain uses TRBV18 and TRBJ1-2; 12 bases align to TRBD1. This CDR3 region has 15 residues. After removal of 3 bases from V and 5 bases from J, the junction contained 4 bases not matched to a gene. Germline values: CDR1 KGHSH, CDR2 LQKENI. CDR3 nucleotides: TGTGCCAGCTCACCGAGGGACAGGGGGCAATATGGCTACACCTTC. It is translated as CASSPRDRGQYGYTF. The whole variable domain, filled in from reference TRBV18 and TRBJ1-2, reads NAGVMQNPRHLVRRRGQEARLRCSPMKGHSHVYWYRQLPEEGLKFMVYLQKENIIDESGMPKERFSAEFPKEGPSILRIQQVVRGDSAAYFCASSPRDRGQYGYTFGSGTRLTVV.

This clone was observed a single time. The chain joins TRBV6-5 to TRBJ2-5, with TRBD1 matching over 9 bases. V gave up 5 bases and J gave up 5 bases; unmatched junction bases: 9. CDR1 and CDR2 (germline): MNHEY, SVGAGI. There are 15 residues in the CDR3. The CDR3 region has the DNA TGTGCCAGCAGTAGCCCGGGACAGGGTGAGGAGACCCAGTACTTC. Translated, it gives CASSSPGQGEETQYF.

V gene TRBV7-2 combines with J gene TRBJ2-7, with TRBD2 identical over 10 bases. The CDR3 consists of 16 residues. CDR1 SGHTA and CDR2 FQGNSA come from the germline V gene. The V and J ends lost 0 bases and 2 bases, in that order; junction bases with no gene match: 4. Here the CDR3 DNA reads TGTGCCAGCAGCTTAGCGGGGACTAGCGAAACCTACGAGCAGTACTTC. Translation gives CASSLAGTSETYEQYF.